These T cell receptor beta chains were read from a single sample in a study of PD-L1 blockade in urothelial cancer. Assay: immunoSEQ multiplex PCR; the TCRdb copy retains only in-frame clones and omits some. The sample contains 55,000 or so clones, roughly 84% of which appear only once. The input for sequencing was PBMCs, taken around atezolizumab (anti-PD-L1) treatment. These receptors were collected from a man aged 40-50 years with urothelial cancer. CDR3s include the opening cysteine and the closing phenylalanine or tryptophan.

j_call v_call cdr3_aa
TRBJ1-2 TRBV19 CASSTVGLRTGYGYTF
TRBJ2-7 TRBV5-1 CASSLDTGTSNEQYF
TRBJ1-1 TRBV6-5 CATTVGIREGTEAFF
TRBJ2-5 TRBV7-2 CASSTTSETQYF
TRBJ2-6 TRBV19 CASTTGANVLTF
TRBJ2-1 TRBV5-1 CASNSGSVYEQFF
TRBJ1-1 TRBV9 CASSRGTDLEAFF
TRBJ2-1 TRBV7-3 CASSPSGDPYNEQFF
TRBJ1-2 TRBV10-3 CAISESRSQGSSYTF
TRBJ2-7 TRBV6-1 CASSDPDTSHYEQYF
TRBJ2-2 TRBV11-3 CASSPARVGTGELFF
TRBJ1-2 TRBV19 CASSMDRNYGYTF
TRBJ2-3 TRBV5-6 CASSPGTSGFTDTQYF
TRBJ1-5 TRBV23-1 CASSPRPGQGVIAQPQHF
TRBJ1-4 TRBV6-4 CASKQTGATNEKLFF
TRBJ1-1 TRBV10-3 CAISVEDKNTEAFF
TRBJ2-1 TRBV19 CASGLAGARNEQFF
TRBJ1-1 TRBV19 CASSIRGRDTEAFF
TRBJ1-2 TRBV7-3 CASSLTGDSQFNYGYTF
TRBJ2-2 TRBV7-3 CASRRGGSTGELFF